This TCR beta chain is drawn from a study of blood T cell repertoires in COVID-19. Study-level background: T cells, B-cell-depleted T cells, or PBMCs provided the cDNA or gDNA that served as material.

Authors' data handling: Estimates of nucleated cell counts were drawn from the amplification of reference gene primers. The table came from immunoSEQ multiplex PCR; TCRdb's copy has only in-frame clones and leaves some out. V and J calls and clone size follow that table, whereas D and trimming were derived from the DNA. The table has under 150,000 clones, around 85% seen once. Trimming stripped 0 bases from V and 5 bases from J, with 19 bases between. This CDR3 comprises 17 residues. The germline CDR1 and CDR2 sequences are LGHNA and YSLEER. Material for sequencing was peripheral blood. The TCR originated in a woman between 40 and 50 years old with active or convalescent COVID-19. This rearrangement joins TRBV4-3 to TRBJ2-5; tentative D call: TRBD2 (7 bases). The DNA of the CDR3 is TGCGCCAGCAGCCAAGACTCTCTCGGGGGGCCTCAGGAGACCCAGTACTTC. Translation: CASSQDSLGGPQETQYF.